The rows below give T cell receptor beta chains drawn from one sample of a study of shared clonotypes between healthy human individuals. Only in-frame clones appear in the TCRdb table, and some are missing; sequencing was by immunoSEQ multiplex PCR. The sample lists 800,000 to 1,200,000 clones; around 78% were seen once. The material sequenced was memory CD4+ T cells from PBMCs. These receptors all come from a man between 18 and 35 years old in good health. Some clones in this sample may be carry-over from other donors' samples. Both conserved end residues are part of each CDR3. D genes are given only for firm matches. Clone size is stated in some rows and not others, as once, few, many or a class when expanded.

CDR3nt	CDR3aa	abundance	d_gene	v_gene	j_gene
TGTGCCAGCAGTTTCCAGACAGGGATAGAGACCCAGTACTTC	CASSFQTGIETQYF	-	TRBD1	TRBV28	TRBJ2-5
TGTGCCATCAGTCCAGGGGCTGCCTACGAGCAGTACTTC	CAISPGAAYEQYF	once	-	TRBV10-3	TRBJ2-7
TGTGCCAGCAGTCCCCGGGGAGGCCTCGGGTATGGCTACACCTTC	CASSPRGGLGYGYTF	once	-	TRBV6-5	TRBJ1-2
TGTGCCAGCAGCGTAGAGGGGACAGCAAGTATGGGCTACACCTTC	CASSVEGTASMGYTF	-	TRBD1	TRBV9	TRBJ1-2
TGTGCCAGCAGTGAAAGTGCAGGGGCCATGAACACTGAAGCTTTCTTT	CASSESAGAMNTEAFF	-	-	TRBV2	TRBJ1-1
TGTGCCAGCAGTTTAGCTCTAGCGGGAGTTAGCGAGCAGTACTTC	CASSLALAGVSEQYF	few	TRBD2	TRBV27	TRBJ2-7
TGCGCCAGCAGCCAAGAAAGATTAGCGGCCGGGGAGCTGTTTTTT	CASSQERLAAGELFF	-	-	TRBV4-1	TRBJ2-2
TGTGCCAGCAGCTCGACAGAAACTAATGAAAAACTGTTTTTT	CASSSTETNEKLFF	-	-	TRBV5-4	TRBJ1-4
TGTGCCAGCAGTGATACGGCGGGCCCTTGGGATGAGCAGTTCTTC	CASSDTAGPWDEQFF	-	-	TRBV2	TRBJ2-1
TGTGCCAGCAGTTTATTCGGGGCACTAGCGGGCCGATCTAATGAGCAGTTCTTC	CASSLFGALAGRSNEQFF	-	TRBD2	TRBV28	TRBJ2-1
TGTGCCAGCAGCCCCGGGAGGGAGGAGACCCAGTACTTC	CASSPGREETQYF	-	TRBD2	TRBV11-3	TRBJ2-5
TGTGCCAGCAGCTTGAGCCAGATGAGCTCCTACGAGCAGTACTTC	CASSLSQMSSYEQYF	-	-	TRBV4-2	TRBJ2-7
TGTGCCAGCAAGCCGGGACTAGCGGGAGTAGAGCAGTTCTTC	CASKPGLAGVEQFF	-	TRBD2	TRBV27	TRBJ2-1
TGTGCCAGCAGCCAAGGCATGGGGGAGCTGTTTTTT	CASSQGMGELFF	-	-	TRBV4-2	TRBJ2-2
TGTGCCGTCGGGACAGCAGACTACGAGCAGTACTTC	CAVGTADYEQYF	-	TRBD1	TRBV10-3	TRBJ2-7